This TCR beta chain was observed in a study of control samples from healthy donors and cancer patients. Profiling relied on immunoSEQ multiplex PCR, and the TCRdb table lists in-frame clones only, not all of them. The data contain 45,000 to 60,000 clones, around nine tenths of them singletons. The source of this sequence is a man aged 25-45 years with colorectal cancer. Sequenced sample: PBMCs.

CDR3 bases: TGTGCCAGCACCACCGGGACAGGCGACAACAATGAGCAGTTCTTC. Protein sequence: CASTTGTGDNNEQFF. This chain connects TRBV7-9 to TRBJ2-1, with TRBD1 identical over 8 bases. CDR3 size: 15 residues. From germline, CDR1 is SEHNR and CDR2 FQNEAQ (reference sequence). Trimming at V came to 7 bases and at J to 5 bases, leaving 10 bases not matched to a gene.